The rows below give T cell receptor beta chains drawn from one sample of a study of shared T cell receptors in the human thymus. The table came from immunoSEQ multiplex PCR; TCRdb's copy has only in-frame clones and leaves some out. Of approximately 760,000 clones in the sample, approximately 85% were seen once. This same sample was also taken into another study, of human thymus T cells.

The sample taken for sequencing was thymocytes. All receptors derive from a girl under two years old with a congenital heart defect. Each CDR3 is given with its conserved first and last residue. The D gene is left open where the match is weak. Size is omitted from some rows. Given values are once, few, many or a class for expanded clones.

TRBV27	TRBD1	.	TRBJ2-5	CASRMTGVHLKETQYF	TGTGCCAGCAGGATGACAGGGGTTCACCTTAAAGAGACCCAGTACTTC
TRBV27	TRBD1	.	TRBJ1-1	CASRPVTGTGGEVAEAFF	TGTGCCAGTAGACCCGTCACCGGGACAGGGGGCGAGGTGGCTGAAGCTTTCTTT
TRBV5-1	.	.	TRBJ1-2	CASSLRGDRYGYTF	TGCGCCAGCAGCTTGCGGGGGGACCGGTATGGCTACACCTTC
TRBV7-2	TRBD1	.	TRBJ1-2	CASRQRRMTGNVTTYTF	TGTGCCAGCAGGCAAAGAAGAATGACAGGGAATGTTACGACCTACACCTTC
TRBV18	TRBD1	once	TRBJ2-5	CASSPNRGRIPNQETQYF	TGTGCCAGCTCACCCAACAGGGGGCGCATCCCAAACCAAGAGACCCAGTACTTC
TRBV2	.	.	TRBJ2-7	CASDYQGYQSEQYF	TGTGCCAGCGATTATCAGGGCTACCAAAGTGAGCAGTACTTC
TRBV6-5	.	.	TRBJ1-2	CASRDLQGKGYGYTF	TGTGCCAGCAGGGACTTACAGGGTAAAGGCTATGGCTACACCTTC
TRBV28	.	.	TRBJ2-3	CASIPGGPSTDTQYF	TGTGCCAGCATCCCCGGGGGGCCTAGCACAGATACGCAGTATTTT
TRBV19	TRBD1	once	TRBJ2-4	CASRTGGEVGNIQYF	TGTGCCAGTCGGACAGGGGGCGAGGTAGGGAACATTCAGTACTTC
TRBV5-1	TRBD1	.	TRBJ1-4	CASSTNPQGATNEKLFF	TGCGCCAGCAGCACAAACCCACAGGGGGCAACTAATGAAAAACTGTTTTTT
TRBV28	.	few	TRBJ2-3	CASSLWGRGRADTQYF	TGTGCCAGCAGTTTGTGGGGCAGGGGACGAGCAGATACGCAGTATTTT
TRBV19	TRBD1	once	TRBJ1-1	CASTLQSPGTGTMNTEAFF	TGTGCATCTACCCTCCAAAGTCCCGGGACAGGGACCATGAACACTGAAGCTTTCTTT
TRBV13	TRBD1	.	TRBJ1-1	CASSARDRGMDTEAFF	TGTGCCAGCAGCGCTAGGGACAGGGGGATGGACACTGAAGCTTTCTTT
TRBV20-1	.	.	TRBJ1-2	CSASPHSVRTF	TGCAGTGCCAGTCCTCACAGTGTTAGGACCTTC
TRBV6-1	.	.	TRBJ1-2	CASSETSDGPGETF	TGTGCCAGCAGTGAAACCTCGGACGGGCCCGGGGAAACCTTC
TRBV19	TRBD1	.	TRBJ1-6	CASSRWTGARPGSYNSPLHF	TGTGCCAGTAGTCGGTGGACAGGGGCCCGACCCGGCTCCTATAATTCACCCCTCCACTTT
TRBV6-1	TRBD1	.	TRBJ1-2	CASKQGEDYGYTF	TGTGCCAGCAAACAGGGGGAGGACTATGGCTACACCTTC
TRBV27	.	.	TRBJ1-1	CASSSRRGTEAFF	TGTGCCAGCAGCTCGCGCCGAGGGACTGAAGCTTTCTTT
TRBV5-1	.	.	TRBJ1-1	CASSLTQLGTEAFF	TGCGCCAGCAGCTTGACACAGCTGGGCACTGAAGCTTTCTTT
TRBV5-1	TRBD2	.	TRBJ2-5	CASSSEAGLAGGRPQETQYF	TGCGCCAGCAGCTCCGAAGCGGGACTAGCGGGGGGGAGACCTCAAGAGACCCAGTACTTC
TRBV4-3	.	.	TRBJ1-2	CASSRYSLTGNYGYTF	TGCGCCAGCAGCCGCTATTCCCTGACGGGGAACTATGGCTACACCTTC
TRBV28	TRBD1	.	TRBJ1-2	CASSPGTGGAPLNYGYTF	TGTGCCAGCAGTCCCGGGACAGGGGGCGCCCCTCTTAACTATGGCTACACCTTC
TRBV7-9	.	.	TRBJ1-1	CASSLRTQGVGMNTEAFF	TGTGCCAGCAGCCTTAGAACACAGGGTGTAGGCATGAACACTGAAGCTTTCTTT
TRBV20-1	.	.	TRBJ1-2	CSASFLFGIF	TGCAGTGCTAGTTTCCTTTTCGGGATCTTC
TRBV19	.	.	TRBJ1-2	CASRKTRRGGETCYGYTF	TGTGCCAGTAGAAAAACCCGGAGGGGAGGGGAAACCTGCTATGGCTACACCTTC
TRBV27	TRBD2	once	TRBJ2-1	CASNKGGRGGRSNEQFF	TGTGCCAGCAATAAGGGGGGTCGGGGGGGCCGGTCTAATGAGCAGTTCTTC
TRBV5-1	.	.	TRBJ2-4	CASSCGQCGKNIQYF	TGCGCCAGCAGCTGTGGACAGTGCGGGAAAAACATTCAGTACTTC
TRBV6-1	.	once	TRBJ1-1	CASSEPATVMGVEAFF	TGTGCCAGCAGTGAACCCGCTACGGTCATGGGAGTTGAAGCTTTCTTT
TRBV9	.	.	TRBJ2-1	CASSEPDNYNEQFF	TGTGCCAGCAGCGAGCCCGATAACTACAATGAGCAGTTCTTC
TRBV7-6	.	once	TRBJ1-1	CASSLGNSLKEAFF	TGTGCCAGCAGCTTAGGTAACAGCTTAAAGGAAGCTTTCTTT
TRBV6-1	TRBD1	.	TRBJ1-1	CASSGGTDTEAFF	TGTGCCAGCAGTGGAGGGACAGACACTGAAGCTTTCTTT
TRBV5-6	TRBD1	once	TRBJ2-7	CASSTHWGRGMYEQYF	TGTGCCAGCAGCACTCACTGGGGCAGGGGGATGTACGAGCAGTACTTC
TRBV2	TRBD2	.	TRBJ2-2	CASSDPSGRNTGELFF	TGTGCCAGCAGTGACCCTAGCGGGAGGAACACCGGGGAGCTGTTTTTT
TRBV6-1	.	.	TRBJ1-2	CASKYEETGYTF	TGTGCCAGCAAATATGAGGAAACGGGCTACACCTTC
TRBV10-3	TRBD1	few	TRBJ1-1	CAIGTGGVAFF	TGTGCCATCGGTACAGGGGGCGTCGCTTTCTTT
TRBV23-1	.	.	TRBJ2-3	CASSHRVRGSTDTQYF	TGCGCCAGCAGTCATAGGGTTAGGGGGAGCACAGATACGCAGTATTTT
TRBV6-1	.	few	TRBJ1-6	CASSALPEGWHNSPLHF	TGTGCCAGCAGTGCCCTGCCGGAGGGCTGGCATAATTCACCCCTCCACTTT
TRBV5-1	TRBD1	.	TRBJ2-3	CASRARRQGELDTQYF	TGCGCCAGCAGAGCCCGAAGACAGGGGGAATTGGATACGCAGTATTTT
TRBV28	TRBD1	.	TRBJ2-7	CASSLSGQGAFFSYEQYF	TGTGCCAGCAGTTTATCGGGACAGGGGGCCTTCTTCTCCTACGAGCAGTACTTC
TRBV14	.	.	TRBJ1-4	CASSQDKVFGHPTEKLFF	TGTGCCAGCAGCCAAGATAAGGTCTTCGGACATCCGACGGAAAAACTGTTTTTT
TRBV9	.	.	TRBJ1-1	CASSSSNRRVKAFF	TGTGCCAGCAGCTCGAGTAACAGGAGAGTGAAGGCTTTCTTT
TRBV28	.	.	TRBJ2-1	CASSLSFGYRSRNYNEQFF	TGTGCCAGCAGTTTATCCTTCGGGTACCGGAGCCGAAATTACAATGAGCAGTTCTTC
TRBV19	TRBD1	once	TRBJ1-1	CASSIQTGWITEAFF	TGTGCCAGTAGTATCCAGACAGGGTGGATCACTGAAGCTTTCTTT
TRBV30	TRBD1	.	TRBJ1-1	CAWSRPRQGPQDTEAFF	TGTGCCTGGAGTCGCCCACGACAGGGACCTCAGGACACTGAAGCTTTCTTT
TRBV7-9	.	.	TRBJ1-1	CASSLLEAFF	TGTGCCAGCAGCTTACTTGAAGCTTTCTTT
TRBV5-1	TRBD1	.	TRBJ1-4	CASSSSVGQVNEKLFF	TGCGCCAGCAGCTCCTCCGTGGGACAGGTTAATGAAAAACTGTTTTTT
TRBV19	.	once	TRBJ1-1	CASSRGGGGPVNTEAFF	TGTGCCAGTAGTCGGGGCGGGGGCGGCCCCGTGAACACTGAAGCTTTCTTT
TRBV19	.	once	TRBJ1-5	CASSIGWITGNSNQPQHF	TGTGCCAGTAGTATAGGCTGGATTACAGGGAATAGCAATCAGCCCCAGCATTTT
TRBV5-6	.	.	TRBJ1-1	CASSFRRVMNTEAFF	TGTGCCAGCAGCTTTCGGAGAGTTATGAACACTGAAGCTTTCTTT
TRBV7-2	.	few	TRBJ1-2	CASSLGQGRGYTF	TGTGCCAGCAGCTTAGGGCAGGGGCGCGGCTACACCTTC
TRBV4-1	.	few	TRBJ2-7	CASSQGFRTATYEQYF	TGCGCCAGCAGCCAAGGATTTAGGACAGCAACCTACGAGCAGTACTTC
TRBV18	.	.	TRBJ1-5	CASSPKIGPQSDQPQHF	TGTGCCAGCTCACCAAAAATTGGCCCTCAGTCCGATCAGCCCCAGCATTTT
TRBV5-6	TRBD1	.	TRBJ1-2	CASSREIPGQGASYYGYTF	TGTGCCAGCAGCCGGGAGATTCCGGGACAGGGGGCGTCTTACTATGGCTACACCTTC
TRBV6-5	.	once	TRBJ1-1	CASSPGLPRGTEAFF	TGTGCCAGCAGTCCGGGACTCCCAAGGGGTACTGAAGCTTTCTTT
TRBV9	TRBD1	.	TRBJ2-1	CASSVEGQGAYNEQFF	TGTGCCAGCAGCGTCGAGGGACAGGGGGCTTACAATGAGCAGTTCTTC